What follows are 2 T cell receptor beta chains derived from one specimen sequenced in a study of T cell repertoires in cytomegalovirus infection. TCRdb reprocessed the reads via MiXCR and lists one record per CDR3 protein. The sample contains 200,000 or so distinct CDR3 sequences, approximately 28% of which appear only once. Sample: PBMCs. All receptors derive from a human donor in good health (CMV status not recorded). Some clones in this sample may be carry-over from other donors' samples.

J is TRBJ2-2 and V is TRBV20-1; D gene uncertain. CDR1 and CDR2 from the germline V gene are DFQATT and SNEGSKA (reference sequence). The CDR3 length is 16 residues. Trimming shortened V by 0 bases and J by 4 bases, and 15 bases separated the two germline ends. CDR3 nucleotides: TGCAGTGCTAGAGATTTGGGTTTCTCCGGCACCGGGGAGCTGTTTTTT. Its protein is CSARDLGFSGTGELFF.

The CDR3 DNA is TGTGCCAGCAGCCCGAAAGGTTACGGGACAGCAAAGAACACCGGGGAGCTGTTTTTT. It yields the protein CASSPKGYGTAKNTGELFF. V and J are TRBV7-3 and TRBJ2-2, with TRBD1 matching 7 bases. The CDR3 loop spans 19 amino acids. Germline CDR1 is SGHTA and CDR2 is FQGTGA. V was pared by 5 bases and J by 1 base, with 16 bases of the junction left unmatched.